These T cell receptor beta chains were read from a single sample in a study of CD8 T cells in ankylosing spondylitis. MiXCR, applied by TCRdb to the 5' RACE reads, yields one record per CDR3 protein. Among about 360,000 distinct CDR3 sequences, approximately 22% were seen once, and the ten largest hold around 13%. Material: blood, either unsorted or a sorted T cell fraction (not recorded which). The receptors derive from a male donor with ankylosing spondylitis or in good health (not recorded which). The CDR3 runs from the conserved cysteine through the conserved F or W.

v_call: TRBV7-6
j_call: TRBJ2-3
cdr3_aa: CASSLLAGGRDTQYF

v_call: TRBV28
j_call: TRBJ2-5
cdr3_aa: CASSLPSLTGRETQYF

v_call: TRBV12-3/TRBV12-4
j_call: TRBJ2-2
cdr3_aa: CASSLAPSRWGELFF

v_call: TRBV2
j_call: TRBJ2-3
cdr3_aa: CASSGLAGDPDTQYF

v_call: TRBV20-1
j_call: TRBJ2-7
cdr3_aa: CSARGVGKIYEQYF

v_call: TRBV12-3/TRBV12-4
j_call: TRBJ2-7
cdr3_aa: CASSSGQGPQWSYEQYF

v_call: TRBV29-1
j_call: TRBJ2-5
cdr3_aa: CSVGLEVTQYF

v_call: TRBV11-2
j_call: TRBJ1-2
cdr3_aa: CASSSPRDGDGYTF

v_call: TRBV28
j_call: TRBJ2-7
cdr3_aa: CASSFLGTGSYEQYF

v_call: TRBV2
j_call: TRBJ2-3
cdr3_aa: CTSSLGPYVAGGTDTQYF

v_call: TRBV12-3/TRBV12-4
j_call: TRBJ2-2
cdr3_aa: CASSLEGRTGELFF

v_call: TRBV7-8
j_call: TRBJ2-7
cdr3_aa: CASSLETSGGALTYEQYF

v_call: TRBV28
j_call: TRBJ2-5
cdr3_aa: CASSSLEVRWRQETQYF

v_call: TRBV5-1
j_call: TRBJ2-3
cdr3_aa: CASSGLGGPSTDTQYF

v_call: TRBV10-3
j_call: TRBJ2-3
cdr3_aa: CAISESGLAGMSTDTQYF

v_call: TRBV24-1
j_call: TRBJ2-3
cdr3_aa: CATRSRSRDTNTDTQYF

v_call: TRBV29-1
j_call: TRBJ2-7
cdr3_aa: CSVVSGGYEQYF

v_call: TRBV12-3/TRBV12-4
j_call: TRBJ2-2
cdr3_aa: CASTHRVGQNTGELFF

v_call: TRBV7-9
j_call: TRBJ2-2
cdr3_aa: CASSLFPGINTGELFF

v_call: TRBV6-5
j_call: TRBJ2-1
cdr3_aa: CASSYSSGGLFF

v_call: TRBV9
j_call: TRBJ2-7
cdr3_aa: CASSVGDRGYEQYF

v_call: TRBV20-1
j_call: TRBJ2-1
cdr3_aa: CSANLIHPWGNEQFF

v_call: TRBV5-6
j_call: TRBJ2-7
cdr3_aa: CASSPLSAYEQYF

v_call: TRBV20-1
j_call: TRBJ2-5
cdr3_aa: CSARGLAQIGTQYF

v_call: TRBV7-9
j_call: TRBJ2-1
cdr3_aa: CASSPQNPGLYNEQFF

v_call: TRBV6-5
j_call: TRBJ2-1
cdr3_aa: CASSYGTSGGTEQFF

v_call: TRBV15
j_call: TRBJ2-7
cdr3_aa: CATSRDGQGRTYEQYF